The 11 T cell receptor beta chains given below trace back to one sample, sequenced in a study of CD8+CD57+ T cells in acquired aplastic anemia. Genomic DNA acted as the template from which TCR beta VDJ combination and CDR3 sequence profiling were carried out. Via MiXCR, TCRdb re-called the reads, giving one row per CDR3 protein. The sample holds about 160,000 distinct CDR3 sequences, 70% to 80% seen once. Patients chosen for sequencing had shown CD8+CD57+ cell expansion by flow cytometry. The sample was sorted CD4+, CD8+, or CD8+CD57+ T cells (not recorded which) from PBMCs. Receptors originate from a human donor with aplastic anemia.

This chain connects TRBV24-1 to TRBJ2-1, with 10 bases aligning to TRBD1. V was clipped by 5 bases and J by 7 bases; unmatched bases: 10. CDR3 length: 16 amino acids. CDR1 KGHDR and CDR2 SFDVKD come from the germline V gene. Here the CDR3 reads CATSARQGALWNEQFF. The CDR3 nucleotides are TGTGCCACCAGTGCCAGACAGGGGGCCTTGTGGAATGAGCAGTTCTTC.

The chain combines TRBV7-9 with TRBJ1-1; no clear D. V was trimmed by 1 base and J by 7 bases, leaving 10 bases between them. CDR1 is SEHNR and CDR2 is FQNEAQ in the germline V gene (reference sequence). The CDR3 covers 13 residues. Written as DNA, the CDR3 is TGTGCCAGCAGCTTAGGCAGAAACTTTGAAGCTTTCTTT. This sequence encodes CASSLGRNFEAFF. The whole variable domain, filled in from reference TRBV7-9 and TRBJ1-1, reads DTGVSQNPRHKITKRGQNVTFRCDPISEHNRLYWYRQTLGQGPEFLTYFQNEAQLEKSRLLSDRFSAERPKGSFSTLEIQRTEQGDSAMYLCASSLGRNFEAFFGQGTRLTVV.

V is TRBV9 and J is TRBJ2-5, with TRBD1 matching 7 bases. Germline CDR1 is SGDLS and CDR2 is YYNGEE. The CDR3 covers 15 residues. The V segment lost 1 base and the J segment 1 base; nucleotides outside the gene matches: 4. CDR3 amino acids: CASSVLDRSQETQYF. The CDR3 DNA sequence: TGTGCCAGCAGCGTACTGGACAGGTCCCAAGAGACCCAGTACTTC.

This clonotype was counted a single time. The chain uses TRBV7-2 and TRBJ1-4, with D possibly being TRBD1 (6 bases). Germline-derived CDR1 and CDR2 are SGHTA and FQGNSA. The CDR3 is 13 amino acids. V was pared by 5 bases and J by 15 bases, with 19 bases between. The CDR3 nucleotides read TGTGCCAGCAGCGCCCAAGAGGGGACACCCGTGTTTTTT. Amino acids: CASSAQEGTPVFF.

V is TRBV7-2 and J is TRBJ2-1, with D unresolved. The germline CDR1 and CDR2 sequences are SGHTA and FQGNSA. V was clipped by 8 bases and J by 0 bases, with 5 bases between them. This CDR3 comprises 12 residues. The CDR3 reads CASASSYNEQFF. Written as DNA, the CDR3 is TGTGCCAGCGCGAGCTCCTACAATGAGCAGTTCTTC.

The chain employs TRBV2 and TRBJ2-5, with D uncertain. The V and J ends lost 1 base and 3 bases respectively, with 3 bases between them. Looked up from germline, CDR1 is SNHLY and CDR2 is FYNNEI. The CDR3 sequence is 12 residues long. CDR3 sequence: CASSEVKETQYF. CDR3 nucleotide sequence: TGTGCCAGCAGTGAAGTCAAAGAGACCCAGTACTTC.

This chain uses TRBV24-1 with TRBJ1-5, with D unclear. The germline CDR1 and CDR2 sequences are KGHDR and SFDVKD. Trimming left V 5 bases short and J 3 bases short, with 10 bases between. CDR3 length: 14 amino acids. The DNA for the CDR3 is TGTGCCACCAGTGGTTCAGTCTTCAATCAGCCCCAGCATTTT. Its protein is CATSGSVFNQPQHF.

CDR3 in DNA: TGTGCCAGCAGCTGGCCCGAGCCAGCACCAGATACGCAGTATTTT. Translated: CASSWPEPAPDTQYF. J is TRBJ2-3 and V is TRBV7-2; D not certain. The V and J ends lost 4 bases and 4 bases respectively, with 15 bases between them. The CDR3 totals 15 residues. The V gene's germline CDR1 is SGHTA and CDR2 FQGNSA.

This chain connects TRBV5-1 to TRBJ1-6; D may be TRBD1 (6 bases). This CDR3 region has 17 residues. CDR1 SGHRS and CDR2 YFSETQ come from the germline V gene. Trimming stripped 4 bases from V and 0 bases from J, with 14 bases between. For the CDR3, the DNA is TGCGCCAGCAGCCCAGGGACACCGAGCTCCTATAATTCACCCCTCCACTTT. Translating gives CASSPGTPSSYNSPLHF.

V usage is TRBV7-3 and J usage is TRBJ2-3; no clear D gene. The CDR3 has 13 residues. Trimming left V 5 bases short and J 5 bases short, with 11 bases between. Germline lookup yields CDR1 SGHTA and CDR2 FQGTGA. The CDR3 DNA sequence: TGTGCCAGCAGCGCCTTAGTCGAAGATACGCAGTATTTT. This gives the protein CASSALVEDTQYF.

This clonotype was recorded at least ten times. V gene TRBV19 combines with J gene TRBJ2-7; the match to TRBD1 covers 8 bases. The J segment lost 6 bases and the V segment lost 7 bases, leaving 11 bases of the junction unmatched. This CDR3 region has 14 residues. The germline V gene has CDR1 LNHDA and CDR2 SQIVND (reference sequence). Here the CDR3 reads CASNWGQAASEQYF. Here the CDR3 DNA reads TGTGCCAGTAATTGGGGACAGGCAGCGTCCGAGCAGTACTTC.